Each of the 14 T cell receptor beta chains below was sequenced from the same sample in a study of blood T cell repertoires in COVID-19. Libraries were prepared by immunoSEQ multiplex PCR; TCRdb keeps only in-frame clonotypes and omits some of them. The data contain roughly 120,000 clones, 92% of them singletons. The sample was peripheral blood. Receptors were obtained from a man aged 45-65 years with COVID-19, enrolled during active disease.

The chain uses TRBV30 and TRBJ1-3; 7 nucleotides line up with TRBD1. This CDR3 has 16 amino acids. Germline loops: CDR1 GTSNPN, CDR2 SVGIG (reference sequence). V lost 1 base and J lost 2; bases outside the gene matches: 8. CDR3 sequence reads: CAWSAIQGIAGNTIYF. CDR3 nucleotides: TGTGCCTGGAGTGCCATACAGGGGATAGCTGGAAACACCATATATTTT.

The chain links TRBV9 to TRBJ1-1, with 7 bases lining up with TRBD1. The trim removed 7 bases at V and 3 bases at J, leaving 12 bases unmatched. CDR3 length: 15 amino acids. Germline CDR1 reads SGDLS; CDR2 reads YYNGEE. The CDR3 region has the DNA TGTGCCAGCGACAAGATAGGGGGCGCCCACACTGAAGCTTTCTTT. Translating gives CASDKIGGAHTEAFF.

This clone was found a few times. The V and J genes are TRBV7-3 and TRBJ2-3; D not resolved. The CDR3 is 13 amino acids. Germline lookup yields CDR1 SGHTA and CDR2 FQGTGA. V shed 5 bases and J shed 1 base, with 7 bases lying between them. CDR3: CASSPPGTDTQYF. The CDR3 DNA reads TGTGCCAGCAGCCCCCCGGGCACAGATACGCAGTATTTT.

This sequence joins TRBV19 and TRBJ2-2, with D maybe TRBD2 (6 bases). Trimming left V 5 bases short and J 1 base short, with 11 bases between. Germline values: CDR1 LNHDA, CDR2 SQIVND (reference sequence). The CDR3 length is 15 residues. CDR3 sequence (DNA): TGTGCCAGTAGTCGGAGGGAATGGAACACCGGGGAGCTGTTTTTT. Translation: CASSRREWNTGELFF. The full variable domain, in which reference TRBV19 and TRBJ2-2 provide the parts outside the CDR3, is DGGITQSPKYLFRKEGQNVTLSCEQNLNHDAMYWYRQDPGQGLRLIYYSQIVNDFQKGDIAEGYSVSREKKESFPLTVTSAQKNPTAFYLCASSRREWNTGELFFGEGSRLTVL.

The gene calls are TRBV6-5 and TRBJ1-1; 8 positions match TRBD1. The CDR3 contains 13 residues. V was clipped by 4 bases and J by 5 bases; unmatched bases: 3. In germline, CDR1 is MNHEY, CDR2 SVGAGI. The CDR3 protein is CASSSGGLTEAFF. CDR3 coding DNA: TGTGCCAGCAGTTCAGGGGGCCTGACTGAAGCTTTCTTT.

CDR3 protein: CASSYTGAGANVLTF. In DNA, the CDR3 is TGTGCCAGCAGTTACACTGGGGCCGGGGCCAACGTCCTGACTTTC. This chain connects TRBV6-5 to TRBJ2-6, with a possible D match to TRBD1 (5 bases). CDR3 length equals 15 residues. Trimming removed 2 bases at V and 4 bases at J, with 9 bases between. CDR1 and CDR2 from the germline V gene are MNHEY and SVGAGI.

J is TRBJ1-3 and V is TRBV7-2; 8 bases fit TRBD1. Germline V gene sequence: CDR1 SGHTA, CDR2 FQGNSA. The junction had 4 bases not matched to a gene; V was cut back by 2 bases and J by 4 bases. The CDR3 runs 15 residues. In nucleotides, the CDR3 is TGTGCCAGCAGCTTACGGCCAGGGGGCGGAAACACCATATATTTT. Protein product: CASSLRPGGGNTIYF. Combining the CDR3 with reference TRBV7-2 and TRBJ1-3 gives the whole variable domain GAGVSQSPSNKVTEKGKDVELRCDPISGHTALYWYRQSLGQGLEFLIYFQGNSAPDKSGLPSDRFSAERTGGSVSTLTIQRTQQEDSAVYLCASSLRPGGGNTIYFGEGSWLTVV.

V is TRBV12-3 or TRBV12-4 and J is TRBJ1-5, with D uncertain. The V end lost 6 bases, the J end lost 5 bases, and 8 bases lay between the germline ends. The CDR3 totals 12 residues. The CDR3 coding sequence is TGTGCCAGCAGACGCGCTTATCAGCCCCAGCATTTT. It translates to CASRRAYQPQHF.

This clone showed up just a few times. The rearrangement links TRBV5-1 to TRBJ1-4; possible D gene TRBD1, 5 bases. V shed 0 bases and J shed 6 bases, with 18 bases lying between them. Per the germline V gene, CDR1 is SGHRS and CDR2 is YFSETQ. The CDR3 spans 17 residues. This CDR3 is CASSLAKGTRRDEKLFF. Here the CDR3 DNA reads TGCGCCAGCAGCTTGGCGAAGGGGACTCGTCGTGATGAAAAACTGTTTTTT.

The chain recombines TRBV25-1 with TRBJ2-3; D remains unclear. CDR3 length: 12 residues. Trimming left V 5 bases short and J 1 base short, with 4 bases between. Germline CDR1 reads MGHDK; CDR2 reads SYGVNS. The CDR3 here is CASSPRTDTQYF. The CDR3 DNA reads TGTGCCAGCAGTCCTCGCACAGATACGCAGTATTTT.

V gene TRBV4-1 combines with J gene TRBJ2-2, with TRBD1 matching over 8 bases. Per germline, CDR1 MGHRA and CDR2 YSYEKL. J was trimmed by 5 bases and V by 3 bases; bases with no gene match: 2. The CDR3 is 14 residues long. CDR3 amino acids: CASSQDRVTGELFF. Here the CDR3 DNA reads TGCGCCAGCAGCCAGGACAGGGTTACCGGGGAGCTGTTTTTT.

The rearrangement uses TRBV14 and TRBJ2-5; D not resolved. The CDR3 sequence is 13 residues long. CDR1 is SGHDN, CDR2 FVKESK, per germline. Trimming took 2 bases from V and 0 from J, leaving 4 bases between them. The CDR3 is CASSQINQETQYF. The CDR3 DNA is TGTGCCAGCAGCCAAATAAACCAAGAGACCCAGTACTTC. Based on the CDR3 plus reference TRBV14 and TRBJ2-5, the full variable domain is EAGVTQFPSHSVIEKGQTVTLRCDPISGHDNLYWYRRVMGKEIKFLLHFVKESKQDESGMPNNRFLAERTGGTYSTLKVQPAELEDSGVYFCASSQINQETQYFGPGTRLLVL.

The chain is built from TRBV19 and TRBJ1-5, with D perhaps matching TRBD1 (6 bases). Trimming stripped 8 bases from V and 4 bases from J, with 12 bases between. Germline CDR1 is LNHDA and CDR2 is SQIVND (reference sequence). The CDR3 consists of 13 residues. Written as DNA, the CDR3 is TGTGCCAGTGCCCAGGGGTGGAATCAGCCCCAGCATTTT. Residues: CASAQGWNQPQHF.

The genes are TRBV27 and TRBJ2-7; no definite D call. There are 15 residues in the CDR3. The V end was cut by 6 bases, the J end by 3 bases, with 18 bases between. Germline values: CDR1 MNHEY, CDR2 SMNVEV (reference sequence). The CDR3 sequence: CASRLRSAADYEQYV. In DNA, the CDR3 is TGTGCCAGCAGGCTACGGAGTGCCGCGGACTACGAGCAGTACGTC.